This T cell receptor beta chain emerged from a study of shared clonotypes between healthy human individuals. Trimming removed 6 bases from V and 2 bases from J, with 11 bases in between. This CDR3 contains 12 residues. The germline V gene has CDR1 SQVTM and CDR2 ANQGSEA. Approximately 100 million PBMCs per unsorted sample were used for genomic DNA. Notes on this clone: Its antigen remains unknown. This may come from a read error, since a much larger clone is one base off. The CDR3 carries no conserved terminal phenylalanine or tryptophan, so it likely arises from a read error.

Study-wide findings and caveats: Limitation of the genetic and exposure-history diversity represented came from the few donors.

Ten immunoSEQ deep assay plates served to sequence unsorted PBMC DNA. Method: immunoSEQ multiplex PCR; TCRdb's copy keeps in-frame clones and lacks some. The profile shows 450,000 to 650,000 clones, around 80% of them singletons. This TCR derives from a woman in her forties in good health. Some clones in this sample may be carry-over from other donors' samples. The rearrangement links TRBV29-1 to TRBJ2-7, with D unclear. The sequencing sample was made of PBMCs. The CDR3 is CSVAHGPYEQYL. CDR3 in DNA: TGCAGCGTCGCTCATGGCCCCTACGAGCAGTACCTC.